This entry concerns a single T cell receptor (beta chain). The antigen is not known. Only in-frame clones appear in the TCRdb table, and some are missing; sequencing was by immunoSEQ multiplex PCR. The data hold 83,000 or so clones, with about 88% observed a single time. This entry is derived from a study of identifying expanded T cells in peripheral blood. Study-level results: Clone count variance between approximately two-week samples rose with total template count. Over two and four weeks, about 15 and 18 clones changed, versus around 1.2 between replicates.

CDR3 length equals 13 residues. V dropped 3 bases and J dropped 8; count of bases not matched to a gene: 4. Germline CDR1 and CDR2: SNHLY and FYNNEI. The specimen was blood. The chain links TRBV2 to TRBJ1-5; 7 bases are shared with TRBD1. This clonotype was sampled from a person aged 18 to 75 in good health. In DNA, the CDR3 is TGTGCCAGCAGTGACAGGGGGTTCGAGCCCCAGCATTTT. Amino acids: CASSDRGFEPQHF.